The 3 T cell receptor beta chains reported below all come from one sample, sequenced in a study of cytomegalovirus exposure and HLA in healthy donors. PCR involved 60 Vbeta and 13 Jbeta primers. The assay was immunoSEQ multiplex PCR, and TCRdb's table has in-frame clones only and misses some. The table shows 200,000 to 250,000 clones, with approximately 80% occurring only once. The sample comprised PBMCs. The receptors were gathered from a girl aged 2 to 10 in good health and CMV-seronegative.

The rearrangement joins TRBV4-1 to TRBJ2-5; no firm D call. CDR1 and CDR2 (germline): MGHRA, YSYEKL. The CDR3 extends over 12 amino acids. V was shortened by 0 bases and J by 9 bases, with 8 bases between the two germline ends. CDR3 sequence (DNA): TGCGCCAGCAGCCAAGATTCGTGGCCCCAGTACTTC. It yields the protein CASSQDSWPQYF.

CDR3 nucleotide sequence: TGTGCCAGCAGCTACGGGACTGTACAAGAGACCCAGTACTTC. Translated: CASSYGTVQETQYF. V and J are TRBV7-7 and TRBJ2-5; D possibly corresponds to TRBD2 (6 bases). This CDR3 comprises 14 residues. V was pared by 4 bases and J by 2 bases, with 11 bases between. Germline CDR1 and CDR2: SSHAT and FNYEAQ (reference sequence).

This rearrangement joins TRBV29-1 to TRBJ2-7; D is possibly TRBD2 (6 bases). The CDR3 is 12 amino acids. Germline lookup yields CDR1 SQVTM and CDR2 ANQGSEA. The germline V and J ends were trimmed by 7 bases and 7 bases, with 17 bases remaining between them. This CDR3 is CSASVGSSEQYF. CDR3 nucleotides: TGCAGCGCCTCAGTCGGGAGTTCTGAGCAGTACTTC.